This entry lists 24 T cell receptor beta chains sequenced from one sample in a study of blood T cell repertoires in COVID-19. The assay was immunoSEQ multiplex PCR, and TCRdb's table has in-frame clones only and misses some. Of over 100,000 clones in the sample, more than 75% are singletons; the top ten hold roughly 7.9%. The sequenced sample was peripheral blood. These receptors all come from a man aged 65 to 79 with acute or convalescent COVID-19.

The chain carries TRBV5-1 and TRBJ2-1, with D uncertain. The CDR3 is made up of 14 amino acids. V lost 0 bases to trimming and J lost 5 bases, with 9 bases between them. CDR1 SGHRS and CDR2 YFSETQ come from the germline V gene. The CDR3 sequence is CASSLVVPNNEQFF. CDR3 coding DNA: TGCGCCAGCAGCTTGGTAGTCCCTAACAATGAGCAGTTCTTC.

This clone occurred a few times. The chain has TRBV13 and TRBJ1-1; 7 positions agree with TRBD1. Germline V gives CDR1 PRHDT, CDR2 FYEKMQ (reference sequence). With V trimmed by 3 bases and J by 0 bases, 7 bases remained unmatched. This CDR3 is 16 amino acids long. The CDR3: CASSLTGKNVNTEAFF. DNA for the CDR3: TGTGCCAGCAGCTTGACAGGGAAGAATGTGAACACTGAAGCTTTCTTT.

This chain joins TRBV5-6 and TRBJ2-5; 7 bases agree with TRBD1. V dropped 1 base and J dropped 2; count of bases not matched to a gene: 5. Per germline, CDR1 SGHDT and CDR2 YYEEEE. This CDR3 region has 15 residues. In nucleotides, the CDR3 is TGTGCCAGCAGCTTGAAAACAGGGGTTCAAGAGACCCAGTACTTC. It is translated as CASSLKTGVQETQYF.

The chain uses TRBV28 and TRBJ1-1; D gene ambiguous. Trimming shortened V by 8 bases and J by 9 bases, and 10 bases separated the two germline ends. The germline V gene has CDR1 MDHEN and CDR2 SYDVKM. CDR3 length: 10 residues. DNA of the CDR3: TGTGCCAGCGGGAGTCCGAAAGCTTTCTTT. This codes for CASGSPKAFF.

This clone was counted a single time. At one of its ends the junction is not consistent with the germline gene, which may arise from a read error. Other DNA variants within this sample encode the same CDR3. This chain uses TRBV19 with TRBJ1-2; weak D call: TRBD1 (6 bases). The CDR3 is 16 amino acids. CDR1 is LNHDA, CDR2 SQIVND, per germline (reference sequence). The CDR3: CASSISTGFRDYGYTF. The CDR3 DNA reads as TGTGCTAGTAGTATAAGTACAGGGTTTCGGGACTATGGCTACACCTTC.

The chain recombines TRBV28 with TRBJ2-7, with 8 positions matching TRBD1. The CDR3 spans 15 residues. With 6 bases clipped from V and 5 bases from J, the junction kept 12 bases outside the gene matches. CDR1 is MDHEN, CDR2 SYDVKM, per germline. The CDR3 sequence is CASSSVRGPVNEQYF. CDR3 sequence (DNA): TGTGCCAGCAGCTCCGTCAGGGGGCCCGTGAACGAGCAGTACTTC.

This clone has just a few counts. The CDR3 spells CASSPPRGSREQFF. DNA of the CDR3: TGTGCCAGCAGTCCCCCCCGGGGTTCTCGTGAGCAGTTCTTC. The V and J genes are TRBV28 and TRBJ2-1; perhaps TRBD2 as D (5 bases). V lost 5 bases and J lost 9, with 17 bases in between. The CDR3 contains 14 residues. Germline V gene sequence: CDR1 MDHEN, CDR2 SYDVKM.

The V and J genes are TRBV12-3 or TRBV12-4 and TRBJ1-2; weak D call: TRBD1 (6 bases). There are 13 residues in the CDR3. Trimming took 5 bases from V and 10 from J, leaving 17 bases between them. CDR3 sequence: CASSPSLGGHYTF. The CDR3 bases are TGTGCCAGCAGTCCCTCCCTTGGGGGCCACTACACCTTC.

The V call is TRBV18, the J call TRBJ1-6; 8 bases align to TRBD1. There are 14 residues in the CDR3. V lost 2 bases and J lost 13; bases outside the gene matches: 7. Germline V gene lookup returns CDR1 KGHSH and CDR2 LQKENI. In nucleotides, the CDR3 is TGTGCCAGCTCACCAGGGACAGGATTGTACCCCCTCCACTTT. Its translation is CASSPGTGLYPLHF.

The chain employs TRBV19 and TRBJ2-1, with TRBD2 identical over 7 bases. Germline trimming cut 5 bases from V and 6 bases from J; bases unmatched to any gene: 4. The CDR3 covers 13 residues. Germline V CDR1 and CDR2: LNHDA, SQIVND (reference sequence). The CDR3 is CASSVTSANEQFF. CDR3 nucleotide sequence: TGTGCCAGTAGTGTAACTAGCGCCAATGAGCAGTTCTTC.

The rearrangement uses TRBV28 and TRBJ1-5; TRBD1 is a possible D gene (5 bases). This CDR3 contains 15 residues. V lost 4 bases and J lost 2, with 12 bases in between. The germline V gene encodes CDR1 MDHEN and CDR2 SYDVKM. DNA for the CDR3: TGTGCCAGCAGTTCCCCGGGAGGGGGCAATCAGCCCCAGCATTTT. Protein sequence: CASSSPGGGNQPQHF.

The chain combines TRBV28 with TRBJ2-7; a possible D gene is TRBD1 (5 bases). Germline V gene data show CDR1 as MDHEN and CDR2 as SYDVKM. V lost 7 bases, J lost 0 bases, and 7 bases lay in between. The CDR3 covers 12 residues. CDR3 sequence (DNA): TGTGCCAGCATAGGGGCCTCCTACGAGCAGTACTTC. Protein sequence: CASIGASYEQYF.

The rearrangement joins TRBV2 to TRBJ2-1; the D gene is possibly TRBD1 (6 bases). The CDR3 totals 15 residues. Germline lookup yields CDR1 SNHLY and CDR2 FYNNEI. Deletions cut 4 bases from V and 5 bases from J, with 15 bases between. The CDR3 nucleotides read TGTGCCAGCAGTGTAAAATCGACAGGACACAATGAGCAGTTCTTC. It yields the protein CASSVKSTGHNEQFF. Full variable domain (rest looked up from reference TRBV2 and TRBJ2-1): EPEVTQTPSHQVTQMGQEVILRCVPISNHLYFYWYRQILGQKVEFLVSFYNNEISEKSEIFDDQFSVERPDGSNFTLKIRSTKLEDSAMYFCASSVKSTGHNEQFFGPGTRLTVL.

The gene calls are TRBV5-5 and TRBJ1-1; tentative D call: TRBD1 (5 bases). This CDR3 is 11 amino acids long. Germline V gene lookup returns CDR1 SGHKS and CDR2 YYEKEE (reference sequence). V dropped 5 bases and J dropped 8 bases, with 10 bases sitting between them. CDR3 protein: CASRGGVEAFF. The CDR3 DNA reads as TGTGCCAGCAGGGGAGGGGTAGAAGCTTTCTTT.

This clone was recorded a few times. V is TRBV12-3 or TRBV12-4 and J is TRBJ1-5, with a tentative D call TRBD1 (5 bases). Trimming took off 3 bases at V and 6 bases at J, with 9 bases between the two ends. The CDR3 has 13 amino acids. The CDR3: CASSFQGGQPQHF. CDR3 coding DNA: TGTGCCAGCAGTTTCCAGGGAGGTCAGCCCCAGCATTTT.

The V call is TRBV28, the J call TRBJ1-6; D remains unclear. Germline V gene data show CDR1 as MDHEN and CDR2 as SYDVKM. The CDR3 has 14 residues. Between the trimmed V and J ends, which lost 5 bases and 10 bases, there was a span of 15 bases. The CDR3 here is CASSTTPEISPLHF. Written as DNA, the CDR3 is TGTGCCAGCAGTACCACCCCAGAAATATCACCCCTCCACTTT.

The sample holds one count of this clone. This chain links TRBV7-9 with TRBJ1-3; D gene uncertain. The germline V and J ends were trimmed by 2 bases and 0 bases, with 11 bases remaining between them. This CDR3 region has 16 residues. Looked up from germline, CDR1 is SEHNR and CDR2 is FQNEAQ (reference sequence). CDR3 region: CASSLLNSFSGNTIYF. CDR3 nucleotides: TGTGCCAGCAGCTTATTAAATTCCTTCTCTGGAAACACCATATATTTT.

The CDR3 spells CASSPGQGAHGYTF. The CDR3 DNA reads as TGTGCCAGCAGTCCGGGACAGGGGGCCCATGGCTACACCTTC. The V call is TRBV2, the J call TRBJ1-2; TRBD1 matches at 12 bases. V gave up 5 bases and J gave up 6 bases; unmatched junction bases: 4. The CDR3 is 14 amino acids. In germline, CDR1 is SNHLY, CDR2 FYNNEI.

This rearrangement joins TRBV7-9 to TRBJ1-2; the match to TRBD1 covers 7 bases. V lost 1 base to trimming and J lost 9 bases; unmatched junction nucleotides: 8. The germline V gene has CDR1 SEHNR and CDR2 FQNEAQ (reference sequence). The CDR3 contains 14 residues. DNA of the CDR3: TGTGCCAGCAGCTTAGTGGTGTCAGGGGGTAGCTACACCTTC. The encoded protein is CASSLVVSGGSYTF.

The chain uses TRBV28 and TRBJ2-4; the match to TRBD2 covers 8 bases. The CDR3 spans 14 residues. V lost 5 bases, J lost 8 bases, and 8 bases stayed unmatched. Germline loops: CDR1 MDHEN, CDR2 SYDVKM. The CDR3 reads CASSGPGLGDIQYF. CDR3 coding DNA: TGTGCCAGCAGTGGTCCGGGACTAGGGGACATTCAGTACTTC.

This chain joins TRBV24-1 and TRBJ2-3; D gene ambiguous. Trimming took 4 bases from V and 4 from J, leaving 5 bases between them. The CDR3 contains 12 residues. Germline values: CDR1 KGHDR, CDR2 SFDVKD. The CDR3 DNA follows: TGTGCCACCAGTGACGGAGCAGATACGCAGTATTTT. Its protein is CATSDGADTQYF.

A single count supports this clone. This rearrangement joins TRBV28 to TRBJ1-1; 9 nucleotides align to TRBD1. This CDR3 has 16 amino acids. Germline V gene sequence: CDR1 MDHEN, CDR2 SYDVKM. V lost 1 base and J lost 3; bases outside the gene matches: 6. This CDR3 reads CASSLLVGQGDTEAFF. As DNA, the CDR3 is TGTGCCAGCAGTTTATTGGTGGGACAGGGTGACACTGAAGCTTTCTTT. The complete variable domain, with remaining parts taken from reference TRBV28 and TRBJ1-1, reads DVKVTQSSRYLVKRTGEKVFLECVQDMDHENMFWYRQDPGLGLRLIYFSYDVKMKEKGDIPEGYSVSREKKERFSLILESASTNQTSMYLCASSLLVGQGDTEAFFGQGTRLTVV.

This clone showed up just once. The V and J genes are TRBV5-1 and TRBJ2-7; 8 bases fit TRBD1. CDR1 and CDR2 from the germline V gene are SGHRS and YFSETQ. V lost 4 bases to trimming and J lost 4 bases; unmatched junction nucleotides: 16. The CDR3 loop spans 17 amino acids. The CDR3 protein is CASSRAGSTGAKYEQYF. For the CDR3, the DNA is TGCGCCAGCAGCCGCGCGGGGTCGACAGGGGCTAAGTACGAGCAGTACTTC.

The chain combines TRBV7-9 with TRBJ1-4; D uncertain. The V gene lost 3 bases and the J gene lost 8 bases, with 4 bases spanning the gap. The CDR3 is 11 residues long. Germline-derived CDR1 and CDR2 are SEHNR and FQNEAQ (reference sequence). CDR3 nucleotide sequence: TGTGCCAGCAGCTTGTCAGAAAAACTGTTTTTT. Protein sequence: CASSLSEKLFF.